This T cell receptor (beta chain) was observed in a study of spatial heterogeneity in lung cancer. Across the study: For the average unique TCR and UMI combination, more than eight occurrences appeared in raw reads. Findings of the study overall: Intratumoral expanded alpha and beta TCR counts were found to track tumor mutation counts. Ubiquitous nonsynonymous mutations were tracked by counts of ubiquitous expanded TCRs, and regional ones by counts of regional expanded TCRs.

This clonotype is medium-sized within its sample. Antigen specificity is unknown. This beta chain is a stray read from a library made for alpha chains; its abundance is not meaningful. The time point was: sample taken at primary tumor resection. Material for sequencing was whole RNA from tumor, nontumor lung or frozen PBMC, left unsorted. V was cut by 4 bases and J by 4 bases, with 13 bases left in between. CDR1 and CDR2 from the germline V gene are SQVTM and ANQGSEA. CDR3 length equals 13 residues. TCRdb re-analysed the 5' RACE reads in MiXCR, keeping a single row per CDR3 protein. The sample lists about 1,300 distinct CDR3 sequences, 10% to 15% seen once, with 15% to 20% in the top ten.

This chain joins TRBV29-1 and TRBJ2-5; perhaps D is TRBD1 or TRBD2 (5 bases each). The clonotype comes from a female donor with early-stage non-small cell lung cancer. The sequences come from lung tumor tissue, collected at surgery. The CDR3 region has the DNA TGCAGCGTTGTACCCGGGACCCCAGAGACCCAGTACTTC. It yields the protein CSVVPGTPETQYF.